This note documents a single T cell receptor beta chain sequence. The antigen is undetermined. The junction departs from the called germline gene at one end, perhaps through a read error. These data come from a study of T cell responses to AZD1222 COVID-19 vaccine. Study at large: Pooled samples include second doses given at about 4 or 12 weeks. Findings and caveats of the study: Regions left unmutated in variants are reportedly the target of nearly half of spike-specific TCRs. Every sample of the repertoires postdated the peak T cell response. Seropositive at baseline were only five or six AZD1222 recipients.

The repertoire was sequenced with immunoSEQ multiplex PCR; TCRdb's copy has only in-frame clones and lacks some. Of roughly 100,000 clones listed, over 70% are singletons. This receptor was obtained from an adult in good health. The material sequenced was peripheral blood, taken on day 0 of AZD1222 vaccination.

As DNA, the CDR3 is TGTGCCGGCAGGGGCAGGGGAGGTGGCAATCAGCCCCAGCATTTT. Residues: CAGRGRGGGNQPQHF. V is TRBV6-5 and J is TRBJ1-5; weak D call: TRBD1 (6 bases). Germline values: CDR1 MNHEY, CDR2 SVGAGI. The CDR3 contains 15 residues.